This entry lists 25 T cell receptor beta chains sequenced from one sample in a study of blood T cells in healthy people across ages. It was with a sample-barcoded 5' primer and a J-beta primer mix that a second PCR of roughly 6 to 12 cycles was run. TCRdb used MiXCR to reprocess the 5' RACE reads, holding one entry per CDR3 protein. Altogether about 1.7 million distinct CDR3 sequences are present, roughly 28% being singletons, with the ten largest covering 7.7%. Sequenced input: blood. These TCRs come from a woman under 40 in good health.

This chain uses TRBV7-9 with TRBJ1-1, with D unclear. CDR1 is SEHNR and CDR2 is FQNEAQ in the germline V gene (reference sequence). Trimming took off 5 bases at V and 7 bases at J, with 8 bases between the two ends. The CDR3 totals 11 residues. CDR3 protein: CASSTPLEAFF. The CDR3 coding sequence is TGTGCCAGCAGCACCCCGCTTGAAGCTTTCTTT.

The chain has TRBV11-1 and TRBJ2-1; possible D gene TRBD2, 5 bases. CDR1 and CDR2 (germline): SGHAT, FQDESV (reference sequence). The CDR3 runs to 21 residues. Trimming left V 5 bases short and J 1 base short, with 30 bases between. CDR3 loop: CASSPSEASRFGGTSYNEQFF. DNA of the CDR3: TGTGCCAGCAGCCCGAGCGAAGCTAGCCGATTCGGAGGAACGTCCTACAATGAGCAGTTCTTC.

A remark on this clonotype: Relative to the germline gene, one junction end is altered; a read error may explain this. V gene TRBV6-1 combines with J gene TRBJ1-2; 7 bases align to TRBD1. Per the germline V gene, CDR1 is MNHNS and CDR2 is SASEGT. This CDR3 has 14 residues. The DNA of the CDR3 is TGTGCCAGCAGCTTAGACAGGGAAAACTACGGCTACACCTTC. Translated, it gives CASSLDRENYGYTF.

The sample holds a few counts of this clonotype. The rearrangement links TRBV7-9 to TRBJ2-1; 10 positions match TRBD2. This CDR3 contains 16 residues. Per the germline V gene, CDR1 is SEHNR and CDR2 is FQNEAQ (reference sequence). V lost 5 bases, J lost 4 bases, and 8 bases stayed unmatched. The CDR3 bases are TGTGCCAGCAGCAAAATTTGGACTAGCGGATACAATGAGCAGTTCTTC. Amino acids: CASSKIWTSGYNEQFF.

Notes on this clonotype: A much more abundant neighbour one base away suggests this may be a read error. The rearrangement links TRBV6-1 to TRBJ2-7, with TRBD2 matching over 12 bases. The CDR3 consists of 16 residues. J was trimmed by 7 bases and V by 4 bases; bases with no gene match: 11. Germline loops: CDR1 MNHNS, CDR2 SASEGT. CDR3 nucleotide sequence: TGTGCCAGCAGTGGGGGACTAGCGGGCTACTACAATGAGCAGTACTTC. It yields the protein CASSGGLAGYYNEQYF.

This rearrangement joins TRBV6-5 to TRBJ1-2; no definite D call. The germline V gene encodes CDR1 MNHEY and CDR2 SVGAGI. The CDR3 contains 15 residues. Between the trimmed V and J ends, which lost 5 bases and 4 bases, there was a span of 17 bases. The CDR3 spells CASSTLGQLSYGYTF. Written as DNA, the CDR3 is TGTGCCAGCAGTACTCTTGGCCAGCTGAGCTATGGCTACACCTTC.

This clonotype was recorded at least ten times. The chain uses TRBV6-5 and TRBJ1-2; a possible D gene is TRBD1 (6 bases). The V end lost 1 base, the J end lost 4 bases, and 13 bases lay between the germline ends. The CDR3 is 15 amino acids. Germline V gives CDR1 MNHEY, CDR2 SVGAGI. The CDR3 coding sequence is TGTGCCAGCAGTTACTGGCGGCAGGGGAGCTATGGCTACACCTTC. Protein: CASSYWRQGSYGYTF.

This clonotype was seen ten or more times. The V and J genes are TRBV29-1 and TRBJ2-5; possibly TRBD1 for D (6 bases). The V end lost 7 bases, the J end lost 5 bases, and 14 bases lay between the germline ends. Germline CDR1 SQVTM, CDR2 ANQGSEA. The CDR3 covers 12 residues. CDR3 sequence: CSAGQGWETQYF. The DNA for the CDR3 is TGCAGCGCGGGACAAGGATGGGAGACCCAGTACTTC.

V usage is TRBV30 and J usage is TRBJ2-7; maybe TRBD1 (5 bases). Germline CDR1 GTSNPN, CDR2 SVGIG (reference sequence). V lost 1 base to trimming and J lost 2 bases, with 9 bases between them. The CDR3 covers 13 residues. The CDR3 is CAWSEGSTYEQYF. For the CDR3, the DNA is TGTGCCTGGAGTGAGGGGTCGACCTACGAGCAGTACTTC.

The chain employs TRBV12-3 or TRBV12-4 and TRBJ2-3; 12 bases map to TRBD2. This CDR3 spans 15 amino acids. The V gene end was trimmed by 5 bases and the J gene end by 6 bases; junction bases not matched to a gene: 6. CDR3 coding DNA: TGTGCCAGCAGTCCTAGCGGGAGGGCCTCCGATACGCAGTATTTT. This codes for CASSPSGRASDTQYF.

This clonotype was seen at least ten times. This chain connects TRBV24-1 to TRBJ2-5; D might be TRBD2 (6 bases). Germline values: CDR1 KGHDR, CDR2 SFDVKD. The CDR3 runs to 14 residues. The V and J ends lost 3 bases and 5 bases respectively, with 12 bases between them. Written as DNA, the CDR3 is TGTGCCACCAGTGATCTCCGGGAGCAGGAGACCCAGTACTTC. Translated, it gives CATSDLREQETQYF.

The V gene is TRBV6-5, the J gene TRBJ2-7; 8 bases line up with TRBD1. With 11 bases clipped from V and 3 bases from J, the junction kept 9 bases outside the gene matches. The CDR3 totals 13 residues. Germline V gene data show CDR1 as MNHEY and CDR2 as SVGAGI. This CDR3 is CACHDGQGYEQYF. The CDR3 DNA sequence: TGTGCCTGCCATGATGGACAGGGCTACGAGCAGTACTTC.

The chain employs TRBV18 and TRBJ2-2, with 7 bases identical to TRBD1. Germline V gives CDR1 KGHSH, CDR2 LQKENI. V shed 3 bases, J shed 2 bases, and the junction held 9 bases outside the gene matches. There are 17 residues in the CDR3. The CDR3 DNA is TGTGCCAGCTCACCCTTAGGGGGACAGCGAAACACCGGGGAGCTGTTTTTT. Translating gives CASSPLGGQRNTGELFF.

This CDR3 is CASSSHTGELFF. The CDR3 coding sequence is TGTGCCAGCAGCTCTCACACCGGGGAGCTGTTTTTT. The chain has TRBV7-3 and TRBJ2-2; D gene uncertain. In germline, CDR1 is SGHTA, CDR2 FQGTGA. There are 12 residues in the CDR3. Trimming pared 4 bases from V and 3 bases from J, leaving 3 bases between.

Concerning this clonotype itself: A read error may explain this, as a much larger clone is one base away. The rearrangement joins TRBV4-1 to TRBJ2-1; D is unclear. Germline V gene lookup returns CDR1 MGHRA and CDR2 YSYEKL. With 3 bases removed from V and 13 bases from J, the gap between germline ends came to 19 bases. This CDR3 contains 14 residues. The CDR3 bases are TGCGCCAGCAGCCACGTCGGGCCCCAAGAGACCCAGTTCTTC. Amino acid sequence: CASSHVGPQETQFF.

Details on this clonotype: A read error may explain this, as a much larger clone is one base away. The rearrangement links TRBV5-1 to TRBJ2-5; 7 positions agree with TRBD1. The trim removed 7 bases at V and 1 base at J, leaving 7 bases unmatched. The CDR3 runs 14 residues. Germline CDR1 is SGHRS and CDR2 is YFSETQ. CDR3 residues: CASGPGQAQETQYF. DNA for the CDR3: TGCGCCAGCGGCCCAGGACAGGCCCAAGAGACCCAGTACTTC.

This clonotype has just a few counts. J is TRBJ2-6 and V is TRBV20-1; the D gene is possibly TRBD2 (7 bases). Germline values: CDR1 DFQATT, CDR2 SNEGSKA (reference sequence). This CDR3 comprises 19 residues. Between the trimmed V and J ends, which lost 1 base and 0 bases, there was a span of 19 bases. The CDR3 here is CSARGGGGEGSSGANVLTF. CDR3 coding DNA: TGCAGTGCTAGAGGGGGGGGCGGAGAGGGATCCTCTGGGGCCAACGTCCTGACTTTC.

This clonotype was observed a few times. V gene TRBV24-1 combines with J gene TRBJ2-3; D is uncertain. The germline V gene has CDR1 KGHDR and CDR2 SFDVKD. The CDR3 is 11 amino acids. Trimming removed 6 bases at V and 6 bases at J, with 6 bases between. This CDR3 is CATSLRDTQYF. CDR3 DNA: TGTGCCACCAGTTTGCGGGATACGCAGTATTTT.

The chain is built from TRBV3-1 and TRBJ1-1; D is undetermined. Per germline, CDR1 LGHDT and CDR2 YNNKEL (reference sequence). V lost 2 bases and J lost 2, with 9 bases in between. The CDR3 spans 14 residues. The CDR3 coding sequence is TGTGCCAGCAGCCAACCCGGTGGAAACACTGAAGCTTTCTTT. Translation: CASSQPGGNTEAFF.

This clonotype was recorded a few times. The V and J genes are TRBV29-1 and TRBJ2-1; TRBD2 might be the D (5 bases). The CDR3 is 13 residues long. Trimming took 2 bases from V and 7 from J, leaving 12 bases between them. From germline, CDR1 is SQVTM and CDR2 ANQGSEA. This chain's CDR3 is CSVEFTTRNEQFF. DNA for the CDR3: TGCAGCGTTGAATTCACTACTAGGAATGAGCAGTTCTTC.

This clonotype was detected ten times or more. J is TRBJ2-7 and V is TRBV6-5, with 9 nucleotides matching TRBD1. Unmatched junction bases numbered 6, after V lost 6 bases and J lost 0 bases. Germline V gene lookup returns CDR1 MNHEY and CDR2 SVGAGI. This CDR3 spans 15 amino acids. The CDR3 nucleotides are TGTGCCAGCAGCCCATACAGGGGGCCCTCCTACGAGCAGTACTTC. Its translation is CASSPYRGPSYEQYF.

The V gene is TRBV7-6, the J gene TRBJ2-1; tentative D call: TRBD1 (6 bases). The CDR3 loop spans 16 amino acids. Trimming cost V 7 bases and J 4 bases, with 20 bases left between them. Germline CDR1 is SGHVS and CDR2 is FNYEAQ. CDR3 coding DNA: TGTGCCAGCAACCCTTCGGGGCAGGGGATATACAATGAGCAGTTCTTC. This translates into CASNPSGQGIYNEQFF.

This clonotype was seen a single time. V is TRBV11-2 and J is TRBJ2-2, with 8 bases lining up with TRBD1. The V and J ends lost 4 bases and 6 bases, in that order; junction bases with no gene match: 7. The CDR3 spans 15 residues. Germline V lookup: CDR1 SGHAT, CDR2 FQNNGV. CDR3 loop: CASSSIRGRPGELFF. CDR3 nucleotide sequence: TGTGCCAGCAGCTCCATCAGGGGGCGCCCCGGGGAGCTGTTTTTT.

The J gene is TRBJ1-2, the V gene TRBV29-1; 11 bases are shared with TRBD1. This CDR3 contains 15 residues. The germline CDR1 and CDR2 sequences are SQVTM and ANQGSEA. V was pared by 6 bases and J by 1 base, with 7 bases of the junction left unmatched. CDR3 in DNA: TGCAGCGTGAGGGGACAGGGGGACTTTAACTATGGCTACACCTTC. Encoded protein: CSVRGQGDFNYGYTF.

Only a few counts were recorded for this clonotype. This chain uses TRBV6-1 with TRBJ1-5, with 8 nucleotides matching TRBD1. Germline CDR1 reads MNHNS; CDR2 reads SASEGT. V dropped 10 bases and J dropped 7; count of bases not matched to a gene: 9. The CDR3 extends over 13 amino acids. CDR3 DNA sequence: TGTGCCACCCTAGGACAGGGAAGACAGCCCCAGCATTTT. Translation: CATLGQGRQPQHF.